This TCR beta chain was sequenced in a study of cytomegalovirus exposure and HLA in healthy donors. For the study at large: Sequencing of some 190 million T cells in an earlier analysis found under 120 million unique TCR beta sequences.

Whole-study findings and limits: An analysis done earlier found most TCR beta V segments productive about 87% or about 30% of the time. A further, later analysis showed that HLA-associated TCR beta chains (compared with equally common others) were more clonally expanded.

A remark on this clone: Its antigen remains unknown.

13 Jbeta primers and 60 Vbeta primers were used for the PCR. Measured with immunoSEQ multiplex PCR; TCRdb has only the in-frame clones, and not every one. This sample carries some 85,000 clones, roughly 84% of them seen once, and the ten largest clones take about 2.4%. The sequenced material came from PBMCs. This clonotype originated in a woman in her fifties or sixties in good health and CMV-seronegative.

CDR3 loop: CASGQPGQDTEAFF. The CDR3 DNA reads as TGCGCCAGCGGGCAACCGGGACAAGACACTGAAGCTTTCTTT. This chain joins TRBV5-1 and TRBJ1-1; D might be TRBD1 (6 bases). Trimming shortened V by 7 bases and J by 3 bases, and 16 bases separated the two germline ends. The germline CDR1 and CDR2 sequences are SGHRS and YFSETQ. The CDR3 contains 14 residues. The full variable domain, its missing parts supplied by reference TRBV5-1 and TRBJ1-1, is KAGVTQTPRYLIKTRGQQVTLSCSPISGHRSVSWYQQTPGQGLQFLFEYFSETQRNKGNFPGRFSGRQFSNSRSEMNVSTLELGDSALYLCASGQPGQDTEAFFGQGTRLTVV.